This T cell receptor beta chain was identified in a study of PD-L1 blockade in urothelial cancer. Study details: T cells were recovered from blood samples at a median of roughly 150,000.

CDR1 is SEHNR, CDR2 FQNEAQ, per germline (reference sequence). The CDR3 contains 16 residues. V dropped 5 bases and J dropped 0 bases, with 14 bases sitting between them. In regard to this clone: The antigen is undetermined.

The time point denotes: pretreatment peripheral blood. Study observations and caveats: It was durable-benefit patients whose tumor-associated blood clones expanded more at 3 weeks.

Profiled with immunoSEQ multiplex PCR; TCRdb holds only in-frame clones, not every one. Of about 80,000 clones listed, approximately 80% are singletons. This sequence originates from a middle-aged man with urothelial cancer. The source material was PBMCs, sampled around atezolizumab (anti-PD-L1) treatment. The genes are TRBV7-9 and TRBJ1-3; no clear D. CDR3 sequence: CASSPVRRSSGNTIYF. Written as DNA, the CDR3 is TGTGCCAGCAGCCCTGTTCGGCGGAGCTCTGGAAACACCATATATTTT.